Listed below are T cell receptor beta chains from one sample, sequenced in a study of CD4+ T cells in melanoma. Profiled with immunoSEQ multiplex PCR; TCRdb holds only in-frame clones, not every one. There are more than 110,000 clones in the sample; 85% to 95% occur only once, and roughly 1.4% lies in the top ten. The receptors derive from a human donor with melanoma. Both conserved end residues are part of each CDR3. The order of the fields is J gene, D gene, V gene, clone size, CDR3 protein, CDR3 DNA. A D gene is named only where the DNA matches it firmly. Only part of the rows carry a size: once, few, many, or a class if the clone is expanded.

j_gene: TRBJ2-3; d_gene: NA; v_gene: TRBV5-8; abundance: NA; CDR3aa: CASTLGSSTDTQYF; CDR3nt: TGTGCCAGCACCCTTGGCTCTAGCACAGATACGCAGTATTTT
j_gene: TRBJ2-1; d_gene: TRBD1; v_gene: TRBV25-1; abundance: NA; CDR3aa: CAAGQASSYNEQFF; CDR3nt: TGTGCCGCAGGACAGGCAAGCTCCTACAATGAGCAGTTCTTC
j_gene: TRBJ1-4; d_gene: TRBD1; v_gene: TRBV5-1; abundance: NA; CDR3aa: CASSRTGQGGEKLFF; CDR3nt: TGCGCCAGCAGCAGAACGGGACAGGGGGGTGAAAAACTGTTTTTT
j_gene: TRBJ1-3; d_gene: NA; v_gene: TRBV2; abundance: few; CDR3aa: CASSGGTWRNTIYF; CDR3nt: TGTGCCAGCAGTGGAGGGACGTGGCGAAACACCATATATTTT
j_gene: TRBJ1-6; d_gene: NA; v_gene: TRBV7-9; abundance: NA; CDR3aa: CASSLGGRPLHF; CDR3nt: TGTGCCAGCAGCTTAGGAGGTCGCCCCCTCCACTTT
j_gene: TRBJ2-7; d_gene: NA; v_gene: TRBV5-6; abundance: NA; CDR3aa: CASRLWGAYEQYF; CDR3nt: TGTGCCAGCAGGTTGTGGGGGGCCTACGAGCAGTACTTC
j_gene: TRBJ1-3; d_gene: NA; v_gene: TRBV30; abundance: NA; CDR3aa: CAWSHHSGNTIYF; CDR3nt: TGTGCCTGGAGTCATCACTCTGGAAACACCATATATTTT
j_gene: TRBJ2-3; d_gene: TRBD2; v_gene: TRBV9; abundance: NA; CDR3aa: CASSPSGGRADTQYF; CDR3nt: TGTGCCAGCAGCCCGAGCGGGGGGAGGGCAGATACGCAGTATTTT
j_gene: TRBJ2-3; d_gene: TRBD1; v_gene: TRBV7-2; abundance: once; CDR3aa: CASSRSTGRTDTQYF; CDR3nt: TGTGCCAGCAGCCGATCGACAGGGCGCACAGATACGCAGTATTTT
j_gene: TRBJ1-2; d_gene: TRBD1; v_gene: TRBV19; abundance: NA; CDR3aa: CASSPRTGTVYGYTF; CDR3nt: TGTGCCAGTAGTCCCCGAACCGGGACAGTATATGGCTACACCTTC
j_gene: TRBJ2-3; d_gene: TRBD2; v_gene: TRBV19; abundance: NA; CDR3aa: CASRGERGTSTDTQYF; CDR3nt: TGTGCCAGCCGGGGGGAGCGGGGGACTAGCACAGATACGCAGTATTTT
j_gene: TRBJ2-7; d_gene: TRBD1; v_gene: TRBV5-1; abundance: NA; CDR3aa: CASSPQGQGTLTYEQYF; CDR3nt: TGCGCCAGCAGCCCGCAAGGACAGGGGACCCTGACCTACGAGCAGTACTTC
j_gene: TRBJ2-1; d_gene: NA; v_gene: TRBV19; abundance: NA; CDR3aa: CASQGGFSYNEQFF; CDR3nt: TGTGCCAGTCAGGGGGGGTTCTCGTACAATGAGCAGTTCTTC
j_gene: TRBJ2-1; d_gene: NA; v_gene: TRBV30; abundance: NA; CDR3aa: CAWSTGTNSYNEQFF; CDR3nt: TGTGCCTGGAGCACCGGGACAAACTCCTACAATGAGCAGTTCTTC
j_gene: TRBJ1-1; d_gene: NA; v_gene: TRBV19; abundance: NA; CDR3aa: CASSIGQYTEAFF; CDR3nt: TGTGCCAGTAGTATCGGGCAGTACACTGAAGCTTTCTTT
j_gene: TRBJ2-7; d_gene: TRBD1; v_gene: TRBV6-1; abundance: NA; CDR3aa: CASSSRQGQYEQYF; CDR3nt: TGTGCCAGCAGTTCCCGACAGGGGCAGTACGAGCAGTACTTC
j_gene: TRBJ1-4; d_gene: NA; v_gene: TRBV2; abundance: NA; CDR3aa: CASLIGKGNEKLFF; CDR3nt: TGTGCCAGCCTGATCGGTAAAGGAAATGAAAAACTGTTTTTT
j_gene: TRBJ2-7; d_gene: TRBD1; v_gene: TRBV6-1; abundance: NA; CDR3aa: CASSAVVGTGATYEQYF; CDR3nt: TGTGCCAGCAGTGCGGTCGTCGGGACAGGGGCTACCTACGAGCAGTACTTC
j_gene: TRBJ1-2; d_gene: NA; v_gene: TRBV6-5; abundance: NA; CDR3aa: CASSYANSGYTF; CDR3nt: TGTGCCAGCAGTTACGCCAACAGTGGCTACACCTTC
j_gene: TRBJ2-5; d_gene: NA; v_gene: TRBV6-5; abundance: NA; CDR3aa: CASSYSFVRGETQYF; CDR3nt: TGTGCCAGCAGTTACTCGTTTGTCCGGGGAGAGACCCAGTACTTC
j_gene: TRBJ1-2; d_gene: NA; v_gene: TRBV9; abundance: NA; CDR3aa: CASSKGGYGYTF; CDR3nt: TGTGCCAGCAGCAAGGGGGGTTATGGCTACACCTTC
j_gene: TRBJ2-2; d_gene: TRBD1; v_gene: TRBV19; abundance: NA; CDR3aa: CASSIDQGVNTGELFF; CDR3nt: TGTGCCAGTAGTATAGATCAGGGGGTTAACACCGGGGAGCTGTTTTTT
j_gene: TRBJ1-6; d_gene: NA; v_gene: TRBV6-1; abundance: NA; CDR3aa: CAGRSGNSPLHF; CDR3nt: TGTGCCGGCCGATCGGGGAATTCACCCCTCCACTTT